The 10 T cell receptor beta chains reported below all come from one sample, sequenced in a study of a mutant IDH1 vaccine in newly diagnosed glioma. The time point was: baseline, week 1 (first vaccination visit). Treatment here: pre-vaccination baseline after standard-of-care therapy. The protocol was immunoSEQ multiplex PCR, while the TCRdb copy is restricted to in-frame clones and leaves out a portion. The table lists tens of thousands of clones, 82% of them singletons. Sample: PBMCs, taken from a glioma patient treated with radiotherapy, temozolomide or both. The receptors derive from a man aged 35 to 55 with glioma. Some clones in this sample may be carry-over from other donors' samples.

This rearrangement joins TRBV6-6 to TRBJ1-4, with D possibly being TRBD1 (5 bases). Germline CDR1 MNHNY, CDR2 SVGAGI (reference sequence). This CDR3 is 14 amino acids long. Trimming removed 8 bases from V and 1 base from J, with 11 bases in between. CDR3 residues: CASAPRVTNEKLFF. CDR3 bases: TGTGCCAGCGCCCCCAGGGTAACTAATGAAAAACTGTTTTTT.

This chain uses TRBV9 with TRBJ2-2, with D unclear. This CDR3 spans 14 amino acids. V was cut by 1 base and J by 3 bases, with 7 bases left in between. Germline CDR1 is SGDLS and CDR2 is YYNGEE. CDR3 nucleotides: TGTGCCAGCAGCGTACAGGCCGACACCGGGGAGCTGTTTTTT. Translating it yields CASSVQADTGELFF.

The chain uses TRBV9 and TRBJ1-1, with 7 bases lining up with TRBD1. Germline CDR1 SGDLS, CDR2 YYNGEE. The CDR3 totals 13 residues. J lost 6 bases, V lost 4 bases, and 6 bases had no gene match. CDR3 DNA sequence: TGTGCCAGCAGCCCGACAGGGCCCCCTGAAGCTTTCTTT. Translated: CASSPTGPPEAFF.

V is TRBV6-5 and J is TRBJ2-1; no firm D call. Trimming pared 2 bases from V and 7 bases from J, leaving 9 bases between. Germline CDR1 reads MNHEY; CDR2 reads SVGAGI. The CDR3 length is 13 residues. DNA of the CDR3: TGTGCCAGCAGTTACGGTGCGAGGAATGAGCAGTTCTTC. Protein: CASSYGARNEQFF.

The chain carries TRBV5-1 and TRBJ2-1; 7 bases match TRBD1. Trimming at V came to 5 bases and at J to 9 bases, leaving 14 bases not matched to a gene. The CDR3 is 15 amino acids. The germline V gene has CDR1 SGHRS and CDR2 YFSETQ. The DNA for the CDR3 is TGCGCCAGCAGTTGGGTAGAGGGGGCGTCGAGTGAGCAGTTCTTC. This sequence encodes CASSWVEGASSEQFF.

The rearrangement links TRBV19 to TRBJ1-2; possibly TRBD1 for D (6 bases). Germline CDR1 reads LNHDA; CDR2 reads SQIVND (reference sequence). CDR3 size: 13 residues. V gave up 5 bases and J gave up 2 bases, with 9 bases separating them. The DNA for the CDR3 is TGTGCCAGTAGTCCAACAGGGAACTATGGCTACACCTTC. It specifies CASSPTGNYGYTF.

This chain links TRBV30 with TRBJ2-2, with 11 bases identical to TRBD1. V lost 4 bases to trimming and J lost 1 base; unmatched junction nucleotides: 8. CDR1 GTSNPN and CDR2 SVGIG come from the germline V gene (reference sequence). This CDR3 has 17 amino acids. The CDR3 loop reads CAWKSGTGGMNTGELFF. CDR3 bases: TGTGCCTGGAAATCGGGGACAGGGGGTATGAACACCGGGGAGCTGTTTTTT.

This chain links TRBV27 with TRBJ2-7; the D is unclear. CDR3 length: 12 amino acids. Germline V lookup: CDR1 MNHEY, CDR2 SMNVEV (reference sequence). Between the trimmed V and J ends, which lost 6 bases and 6 bases, there was a span of 12 bases. For the CDR3, the DNA is TGTGCCAGCAGCGCCGTGGAATTCGAGCAGTACTTC. This codes for CASSAVEFEQYF.

V gene TRBV5-4 combines with J gene TRBJ1-3; no clear D gene. Germline assignment: CDR1 SGHNT and CDR2 YYREEE (reference sequence). V was cut by 0 bases and J by 4 bases, with 8 bases left in between. CDR3 length: 14 amino acids. DNA of the CDR3: TGTGCCAGCAGCTTGGTGGGTCCCGGAAACACCATATATTTT. It yields the protein CASSLVGPGNTIYF.

The V and J genes are TRBV6-5 and TRBJ1-3; D not certain. Trimming cost V 8 bases and J 1 base, with 6 bases left between them. Germline values: CDR1 MNHEY, CDR2 SVGAGI. This CDR3 has 12 residues. CDR3 in amino acids: CASAKSGNTIYF. The CDR3 coding sequence is TGTGCCAGCGCCAAATCTGGAAACACCATATATTTT.